The clone carrying this T cell receptor (beta chain) was seen only a few times. Its antigen is not known. This sample stems from a study of T-cell memory formation after mild COVID-19. Turning to the study itself: Largely donor-specific TCR clusters were found.

Study outcomes and limitations: Clones which contracted sat mainly in CM and EM if CD4+, and in EMRA if CD8+.

Via MiXCR, TCRdb re-called the 5' RACE reads, giving one row per CDR3 protein. The top ten hold 20% to 25% of the sample, which has 250,000 to 300,000 distinct CDR3 sequences, roughly 16% seen once. This CDR3 has 15 residues. Germline values: CDR1 SEHNR, CDR2 FQNEAQ (reference sequence). V was clipped by 4 bases and J by 0 bases, with 10 bases between them. Sequenced material: PBMCs or a T cell subset sorted from them (not recorded which). This clonotype was sampled from a man aged 18-30 years who had mild COVID-19 (a few samples of this study predate the infection). Cell type and time point are not known. The chain uses TRBV7-9 and TRBJ1-3; D is perhaps TRBD1 (6 bases). The CDR3 sequence: CASSSDRFSGNTIYF. The CDR3 nucleotides read TGTGCCAGCAGCTCCGACAGGTTCTCTGGAAACACCATATATTTT.